This paragraph reports one TCR beta chain. These data are taken from a study of T cells in narcolepsy. Here immunoSEQ multiplex PCR was the method, and the copy in TCRdb shows in-frame clones only, minus some. Here the sample spans tens of thousands of clones, 80% being singletons. Germline values: CDR1 MNHEY, CDR2 SVGAGI. This CDR3 is built from 13 residues. V lost 5 bases and J lost 9, with 14 bases in between. The chain carries TRBV6-5 and TRBJ2-1; the D is unclear. The clonotype originates from a human donor in good health. The sequenced sample was memory (CD45RA-) CD4+ T cells from blood. CDR3 coding DNA: TGTGCCAGCAGTGTTAGTGGGGTCGGTGAGCAGTTCTTC. Its translation is CASSVSGVGEQFF.